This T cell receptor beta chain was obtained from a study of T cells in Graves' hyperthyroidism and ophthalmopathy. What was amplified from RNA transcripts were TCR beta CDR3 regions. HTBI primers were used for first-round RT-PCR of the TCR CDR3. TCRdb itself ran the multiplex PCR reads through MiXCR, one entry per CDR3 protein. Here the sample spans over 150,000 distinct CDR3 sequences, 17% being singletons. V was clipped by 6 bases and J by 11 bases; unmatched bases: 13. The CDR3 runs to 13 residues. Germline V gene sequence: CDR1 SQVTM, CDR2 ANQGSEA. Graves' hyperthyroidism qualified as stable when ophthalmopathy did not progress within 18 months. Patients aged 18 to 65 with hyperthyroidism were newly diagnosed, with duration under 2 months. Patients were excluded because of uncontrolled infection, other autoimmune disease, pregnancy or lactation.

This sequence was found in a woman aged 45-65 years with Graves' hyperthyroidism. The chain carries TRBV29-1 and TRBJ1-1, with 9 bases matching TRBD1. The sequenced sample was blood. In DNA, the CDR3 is TGCAGCGTAGGGGGACAGGGTTCGGGGAATGCTTTCTTT. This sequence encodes CSVGGQGSGNAFF. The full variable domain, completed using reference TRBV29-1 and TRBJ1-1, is SAVISQKPSRDICQRGTSLTIQCQVDSQVTMMFWYRQQPGQSLTLIATANQGSEATYESGFVIDKFPISRPNLTFSTLTVSNMSPEDSSIYLCSVGGQGSGNAFFGQGTRLTVV.